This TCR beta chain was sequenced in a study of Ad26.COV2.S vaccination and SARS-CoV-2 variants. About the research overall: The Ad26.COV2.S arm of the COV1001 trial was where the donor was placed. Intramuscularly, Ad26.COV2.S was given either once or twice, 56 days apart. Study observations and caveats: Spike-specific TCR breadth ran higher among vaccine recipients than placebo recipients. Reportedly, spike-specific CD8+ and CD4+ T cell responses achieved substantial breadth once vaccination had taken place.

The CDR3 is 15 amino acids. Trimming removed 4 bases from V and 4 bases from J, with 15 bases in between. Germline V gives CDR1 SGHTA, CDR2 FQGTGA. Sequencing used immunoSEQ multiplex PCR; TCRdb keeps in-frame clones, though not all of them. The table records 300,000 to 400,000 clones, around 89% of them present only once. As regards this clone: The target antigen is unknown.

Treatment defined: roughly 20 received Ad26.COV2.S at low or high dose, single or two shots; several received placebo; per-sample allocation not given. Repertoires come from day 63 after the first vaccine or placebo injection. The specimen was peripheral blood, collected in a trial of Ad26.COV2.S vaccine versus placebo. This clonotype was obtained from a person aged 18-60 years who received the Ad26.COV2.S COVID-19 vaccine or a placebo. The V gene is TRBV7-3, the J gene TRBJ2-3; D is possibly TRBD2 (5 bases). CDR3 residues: CASSSERILPDTQYF. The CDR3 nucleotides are TGTGCCAGCAGCTCAGAGCGGATCCTCCCAGATACGCAGTATTTT.